The clone carrying this T cell receptor (beta chain) was recorded once. What it recognizes is unknown. Just one base apart from a much larger clone, this may be a read error. RNA transcripts served as template for amplifying TCR beta CDR3 sequences. Following a first-round RT-PCR that used HTBI primers, a second-round multiplex PCR was carried out. MiXCR, applied by TCRdb to the multiplex PCR reads, yields one record per CDR3 protein. The sample holds 200,000 to 300,000 distinct CDR3 sequences, less than 55% seen once. This record comes from a study of Graves' ophthalmopathy and Graves' hyperthyroidism. The V end lost 1 base, the J end lost 10 bases, and 7 bases lay between the germline ends. In germline, CDR1 is KGHSH, CDR2 LQKENI. The CDR3 sequence is 11 residues long. Study observations and caveats: Among thyroid clonotypes expanded above 0.001 frequency, most also appeared in blood.

This sequence joins TRBV18 and TRBJ1-2; D not resolved. This receptor was identified in an adult man with Graves' ophthalmopathy. The sequenced material came from peripheral blood. DNA for the CDR3: TGTGCCAGCTCACCACTGGAGGACTACACCTTC. The encoded protein is CASSPLEDYTF.